Given below is one TCR beta chain in context. The data are from a study of blood T cell repertoires in COVID-19. Study at large: The United States, Italy and Spain provided the acute and convalescent COVID-19 samples. Nucleic acid was either cDNA or gDNA, and it came from T cells, B-cell-depleted T cells, or PBMCs.

With V trimmed by 2 bases and J by 5 bases, 9 bases remained unmatched. Germline loops: CDR1 KGHSH, CDR2 LQKENI. The CDR3 sequence is 17 residues long. Original processing methods: How many nucleated cells were present was estimated from reference gene primer amplification. Generated by immunoSEQ multiplex PCR, the TCRdb table keeps only in-frame clones and is missing some. V and J calls and clone size are copied from that table; D and trimming were computed from the DNA. Of more than 90,000 clones in the sample, roughly 84% were seen once. The clonotype originates from a middle-aged man with acute or convalescent COVID-19. The source material was peripheral blood. The chain carries TRBV18 and TRBJ2-7; TRBD2 matches at 13 bases. The CDR3, as DNA: TGTGCCAGCTCACCAAGGGGACTAGCGGGGCCTTACAACGAGCAGTACTTC. Translation: CASSPRGLAGPYNEQYF.